One T cell receptor beta chain is described in this entry. This clonotype was counted only a few times. Its specific antigen is unknown. It has no much larger one-base neighbor in the sample; base qualities were not kept. The method behind the library was 5' RACE. The listed sequencing device is Illumina HiSeq 2500. A second PCR of roughly 6 to 11 cycles was run with a J-beta primer mix and a sample-barcoded 5' primer. A template-switch 5' adaptor carrying 12 random nucleotides introduced a unique molecular identifier onto each TCR beta cDNA molecule. Each sample yielded at least 2.5 million CDR3-containing paired-end reads. First-strand cDNA was synthesized from all RNA with the Mint cDNA synthesis kit, primed by a TRBC-specific oligonucleotide. After uracil-DNA glycosylase treatment, a first 18-cycle PCR used universal primers M1SS and BC2_uni_R on all cDNA. Processing in the source paper ran as follows. Normalization of each sample was performed by random selection of 1 million high-quality reads, each carrying a distinct molecular identifier. Reads with shared molecular identifiers were discarded instead of being binned into consensus sequences. CDR3 identification, clonotype clustering and error correction used MiTCR with a Q25 quality threshold and the strictest error-elimination algorithm. A nonparametric unseen species model using Euler transformation provided a lower-bound estimate of total TCR beta diversity. Clones were called with MiXCR by TCRdb after fastp trimmed the public reads at Q25, and only in-frame beta chains were retained. Duplicate CDR3 protein sequences are folded into a single record with the most common DNA and genes. The V and J calls follow TCRdb's processing rather than the paper's. The sample includes over 1,500,000 distinct CDR3 sequences, with about 49% observed a single time. The ten largest clones add up to less than 2.5% of the sample.

This sample is drawn from a study of blood T cells in healthy people across ages (dated by TCRdb to the mid-2010s). About the full investigation: In model experiments, template switching captured roughly one uniquely barcoded TCR beta cDNA molecule for every two T cells. Using deep sequencing normalized with unique cDNA molecular identifiers, the study measured how TCR beta repertoire diversity changes with age. Donors were grouped into four age groups: young (average approximately 16 years), middle-aged (39), aged (around 60) and long-lived (approximately 75). To avoid experimental bias, donors of different ages were spread randomly across the sequencing lanes. Two additional independent replicas of 1 million unique cDNA reads from the same blood draw were analyzed for two donors (one aged 18 to 29 and one aged 80 or older). Study-level results and caveats: Because profiling used bulk unsorted PBMCs, naive and antigen-experienced compartments could not be compared conclusively. The percentage of naive T cells measured by flow cytometry correlated strongly with observed TCR beta diversity. The CMV infection status of donors was not known, potentially confounding age-related changes in expanded clonotypes. As age increased, observed TCR beta diversity per million T cells dropped in a roughly linear way, and a significant reduction was already evident by age about 40. Total diversity estimates from one million sequenced T cells were considered lower bounds and underestimates. Compared with the aged group, more naive CD4+ T cells, fewer expanded clones and increased TCR diversity were shown by the long-lived group, suggesting age selection.

Donors were 39 systemically healthy Caucasian individuals from Russia aged roughly 6 to 90 years. About 10 milliliters of peripheral blood were collected from each donor into EDTA-treated Vacutainer tubes. Ficoll-Paque density-gradient centrifugation was used to isolate PBMCs, with at least 6.5 million per sample. Total RNA was extracted from PBMCs with Trizol reagent, with at least 5 micrograms obtained per sample. The percentages of naive CD45RAhigh/CD27high T cells were determined by flow cytometry on a PBMC aliquot from every donor. CDR3 length: 14 amino acids, cysteine to phenylalanine. The read is trimmed to its CDR3 DNA, 42 bases read in frame from base 1. From a lookup of the germline V gene, CDR1 and CDR2 are MNHEY and SVGEGT. The trim is 9 bases for V and 3 bases for J, with a gap of 18 bases between the germline ends.

The chain uses TRBV6-2 or TRBV6-3 and TRBJ2-7; a tentative D match to TRBD2 spans 6 bases. The sample was blood. The source is a woman aged 40 to 49 in good health. Read as DNA, the sequence is TGTGCCAGTTCATCGGGGACTGAAGTCTACGAGCAGTACTTC. Translated, this gives CASSSGTEVYEQYF.